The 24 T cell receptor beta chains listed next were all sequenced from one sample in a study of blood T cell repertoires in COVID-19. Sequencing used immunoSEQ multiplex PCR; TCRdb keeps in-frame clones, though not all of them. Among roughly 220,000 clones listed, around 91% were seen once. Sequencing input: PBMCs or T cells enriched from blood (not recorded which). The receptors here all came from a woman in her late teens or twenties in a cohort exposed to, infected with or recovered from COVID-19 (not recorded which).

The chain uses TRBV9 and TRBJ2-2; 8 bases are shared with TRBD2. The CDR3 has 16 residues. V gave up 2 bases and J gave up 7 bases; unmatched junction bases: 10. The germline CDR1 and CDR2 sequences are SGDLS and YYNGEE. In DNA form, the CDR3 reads TGTGCCAGCAGCGTCGGATGGCGGGGGGCCGACGGGGAGCTGTTTTTT. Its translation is CASSVGWRGADGELFF. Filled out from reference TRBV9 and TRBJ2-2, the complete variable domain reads DSGVTQTPKHLITATGQRVTLRCSPRSGDLSVYWYQQSLDQGLQFLIQYYNGEERAKGNILERFSAQQFPDLHSELNLSSLELGDSALYFCASSVGWRGADGELFFGEGSRLTVL.

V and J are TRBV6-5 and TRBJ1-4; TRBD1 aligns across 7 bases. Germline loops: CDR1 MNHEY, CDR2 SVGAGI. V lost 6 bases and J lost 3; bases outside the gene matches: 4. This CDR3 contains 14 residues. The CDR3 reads CASSRDRSNEKLFF. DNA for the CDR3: TGTGCCAGCAGCAGGGACAGATCTAATGAAAAACTGTTTTTT.

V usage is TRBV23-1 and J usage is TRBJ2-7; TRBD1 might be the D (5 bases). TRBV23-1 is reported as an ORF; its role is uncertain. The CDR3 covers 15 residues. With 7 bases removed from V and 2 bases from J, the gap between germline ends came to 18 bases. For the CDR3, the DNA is TGCGCCAGCAAAAGGGGCCCTAACCTCACCTACGAGCAGTACTTC. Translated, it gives CASKRGPNLTYEQYF.

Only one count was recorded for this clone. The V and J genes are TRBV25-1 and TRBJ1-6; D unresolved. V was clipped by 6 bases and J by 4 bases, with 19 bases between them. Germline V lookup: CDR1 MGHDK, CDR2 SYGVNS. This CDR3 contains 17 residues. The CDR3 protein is CASSEAEKRGYNSPLHF. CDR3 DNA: TGTGCCAGCAGCGAAGCCGAAAAGCGGGGTTATAATTCACCCCTCCACTTT.

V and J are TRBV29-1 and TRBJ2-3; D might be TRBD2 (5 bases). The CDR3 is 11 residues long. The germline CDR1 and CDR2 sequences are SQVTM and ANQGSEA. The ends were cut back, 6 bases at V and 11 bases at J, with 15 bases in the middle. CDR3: CSVRLRGGQYF. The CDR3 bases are TGCAGCGTAAGACTTCGGGGTGGGCAGTATTTT.

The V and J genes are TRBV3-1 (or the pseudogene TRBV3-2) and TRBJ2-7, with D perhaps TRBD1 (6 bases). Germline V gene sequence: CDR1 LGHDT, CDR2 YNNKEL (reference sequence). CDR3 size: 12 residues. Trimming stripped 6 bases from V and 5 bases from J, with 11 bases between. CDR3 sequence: CASSPTGNEQYF. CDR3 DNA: TGTGCCAGCAGTCCTACAGGGAACGAGCAGTACTTC.

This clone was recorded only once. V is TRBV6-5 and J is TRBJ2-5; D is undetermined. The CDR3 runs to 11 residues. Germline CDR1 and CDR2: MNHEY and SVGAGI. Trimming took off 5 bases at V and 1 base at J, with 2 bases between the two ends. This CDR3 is CASSRQETQYF. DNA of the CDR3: TGTGCCAGCAGTCGCCAAGAGACCCAGTACTTC.

CDR3 in DNA: TGTGCCAGTAGTATCGTCAGGGATCAGCCCCAGCATTTT. It translates to CASSIVRDQPQHF. The genes are TRBV19 and TRBJ1-5; D is perhaps TRBD1 (5 bases). The germline gives CDR1 LNHDA, CDR2 SQIVND (reference sequence). V lost 3 bases to trimming and J lost 5 bases, with 8 bases between them. The CDR3 runs 13 residues.

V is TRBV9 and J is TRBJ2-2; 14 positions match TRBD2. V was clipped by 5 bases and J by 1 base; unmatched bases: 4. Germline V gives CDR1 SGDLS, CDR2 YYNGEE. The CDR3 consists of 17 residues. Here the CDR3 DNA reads TGTGCCAGCAGGGGGACTAGCGGGGGATTGAACACCGGGGAGCTGTTTTTT. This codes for CASRGTSGGLNTGELFF.

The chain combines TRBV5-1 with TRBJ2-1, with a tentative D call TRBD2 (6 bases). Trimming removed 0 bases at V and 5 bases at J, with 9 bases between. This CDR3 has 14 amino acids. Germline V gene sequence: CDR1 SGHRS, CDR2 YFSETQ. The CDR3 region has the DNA TGCGCCAGCAGCTTGGCGGGGGTGGACAATGAGCAGTTCTTC. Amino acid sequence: CASSLAGVDNEQFF.

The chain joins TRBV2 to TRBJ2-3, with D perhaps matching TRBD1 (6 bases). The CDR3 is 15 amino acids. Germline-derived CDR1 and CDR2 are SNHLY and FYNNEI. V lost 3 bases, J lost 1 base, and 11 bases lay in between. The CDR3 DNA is TGTGCCAGCAGTGACGTGAGACAGGGCACAGATACGCAGTATTTT. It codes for CASSDVRQGTDTQYF.

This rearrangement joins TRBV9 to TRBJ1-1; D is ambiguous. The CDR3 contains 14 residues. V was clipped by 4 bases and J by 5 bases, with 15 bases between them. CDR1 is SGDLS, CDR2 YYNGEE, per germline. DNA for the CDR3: TGTGCCAGCAGCCTGAACTATGTGGATACTGAAGCTTTCTTT. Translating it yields CASSLNYVDTEAFF. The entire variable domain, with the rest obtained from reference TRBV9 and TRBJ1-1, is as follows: DSGVTQTPKHLITATGQRVTLRCSPRSGDLSVYWYQQSLDQGLQFLIQYYNGEERAKGNILERFSAQQFPDLHSELNLSSLELGDSALYFCASSLNYVDTEAFFGQGTRLTVV.

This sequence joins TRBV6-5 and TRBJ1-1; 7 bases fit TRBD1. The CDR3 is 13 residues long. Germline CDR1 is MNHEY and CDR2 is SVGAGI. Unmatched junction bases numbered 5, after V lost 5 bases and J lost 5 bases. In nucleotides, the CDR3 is TGTGCCAGCAGTCGACAGGGAAGAACTGAAGCTTTCTTT. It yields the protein CASSRQGRTEAFF.

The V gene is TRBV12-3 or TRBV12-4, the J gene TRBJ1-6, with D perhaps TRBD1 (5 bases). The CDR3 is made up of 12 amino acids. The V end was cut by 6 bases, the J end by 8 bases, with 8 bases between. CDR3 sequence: CASRQVDSPLHF. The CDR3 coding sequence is TGTGCCAGCAGACAGGTAGATTCACCCCTCCACTTT.

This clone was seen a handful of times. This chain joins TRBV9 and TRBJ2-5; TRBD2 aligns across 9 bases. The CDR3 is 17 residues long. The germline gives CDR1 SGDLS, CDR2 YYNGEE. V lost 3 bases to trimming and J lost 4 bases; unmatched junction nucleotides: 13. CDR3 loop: CASSAGGAGGPPETQYF. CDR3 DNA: TGTGCCAGCAGCGCCGGGGGTGCGGGGGGGCCCCCAGAGACCCAGTACTTC.

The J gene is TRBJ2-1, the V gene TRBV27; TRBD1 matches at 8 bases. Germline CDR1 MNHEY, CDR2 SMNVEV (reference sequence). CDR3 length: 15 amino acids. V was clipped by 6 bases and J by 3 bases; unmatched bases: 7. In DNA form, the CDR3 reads TGTGCCAGCAGACCAGGGGGCGGACTCTACAATGAGCAGTTCTTC. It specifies CASRPGGGLYNEQFF.

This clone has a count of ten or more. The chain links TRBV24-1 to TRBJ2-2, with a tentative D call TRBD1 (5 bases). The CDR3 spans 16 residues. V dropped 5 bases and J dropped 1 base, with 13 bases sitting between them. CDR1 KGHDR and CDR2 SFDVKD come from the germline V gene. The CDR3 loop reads CATSGQSPRNTGELFF. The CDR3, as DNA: TGTGCCACCAGTGGACAGAGTCCGCGGAACACCGGGGAGCTGTTTTTT.

CDR3 region: CASETGHSSGNTIYF. CDR3 bases: TGTGCCAGCGAGACAGGACACAGCTCTGGAAACACCATATATTTT. This chain joins TRBV6-5 and TRBJ1-3; D is possibly TRBD1 (6 bases). Germline V gives CDR1 MNHEY, CDR2 SVGAGI. This CDR3 has 15 amino acids. V was cut by 8 bases and J by 0 bases, with 14 bases left in between.

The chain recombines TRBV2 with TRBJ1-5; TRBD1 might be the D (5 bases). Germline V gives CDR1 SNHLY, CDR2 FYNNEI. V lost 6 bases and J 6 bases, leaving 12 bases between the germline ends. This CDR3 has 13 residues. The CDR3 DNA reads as TGTGCCAGCAGCGTCAGGGTCGGTCAGCCCCAGCATTTT. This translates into CASSVRVGQPQHF.

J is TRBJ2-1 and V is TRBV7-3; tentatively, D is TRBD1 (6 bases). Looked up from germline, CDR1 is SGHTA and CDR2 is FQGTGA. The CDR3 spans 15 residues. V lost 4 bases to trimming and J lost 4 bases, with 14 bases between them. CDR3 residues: CASSSLGGQYNEQFF. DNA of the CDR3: TGTGCCAGCAGCTCCCTGGGTGGACAGTACAATGAGCAGTTCTTC.

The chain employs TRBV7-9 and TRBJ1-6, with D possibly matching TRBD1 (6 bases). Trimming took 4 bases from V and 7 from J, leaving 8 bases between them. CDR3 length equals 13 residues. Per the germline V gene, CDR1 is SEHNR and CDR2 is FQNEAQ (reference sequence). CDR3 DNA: TGTGCCAGCAGCTCCGACAGGAATTCACCCCTCCACTTT. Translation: CASSSDRNSPLHF.

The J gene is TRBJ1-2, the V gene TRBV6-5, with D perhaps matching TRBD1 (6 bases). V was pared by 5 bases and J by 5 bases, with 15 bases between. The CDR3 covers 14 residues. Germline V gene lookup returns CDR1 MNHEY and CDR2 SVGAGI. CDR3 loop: CASSQGSLRYGYTF. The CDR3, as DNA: TGTGCCAGCAGTCAGGGGTCCCTTAGGTATGGCTACACCTTC.

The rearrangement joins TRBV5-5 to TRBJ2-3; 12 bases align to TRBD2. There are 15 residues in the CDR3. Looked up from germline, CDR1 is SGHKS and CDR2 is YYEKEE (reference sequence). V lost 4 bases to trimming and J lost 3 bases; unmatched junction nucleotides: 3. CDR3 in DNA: TGTGCCAGCAGCCGTGGGACTAGCGGGACAGATACGCAGTATTTT. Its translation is CASSRGTSGTDTQYF.

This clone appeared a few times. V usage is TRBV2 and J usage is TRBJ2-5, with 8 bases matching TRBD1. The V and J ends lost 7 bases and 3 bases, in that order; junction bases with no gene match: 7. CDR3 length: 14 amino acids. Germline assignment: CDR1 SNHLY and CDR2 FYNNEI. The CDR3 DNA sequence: TGTGCCAGCATTGGTCAGACAGGGGAAGAGACCCAGTACTTC. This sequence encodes CASIGQTGEETQYF.